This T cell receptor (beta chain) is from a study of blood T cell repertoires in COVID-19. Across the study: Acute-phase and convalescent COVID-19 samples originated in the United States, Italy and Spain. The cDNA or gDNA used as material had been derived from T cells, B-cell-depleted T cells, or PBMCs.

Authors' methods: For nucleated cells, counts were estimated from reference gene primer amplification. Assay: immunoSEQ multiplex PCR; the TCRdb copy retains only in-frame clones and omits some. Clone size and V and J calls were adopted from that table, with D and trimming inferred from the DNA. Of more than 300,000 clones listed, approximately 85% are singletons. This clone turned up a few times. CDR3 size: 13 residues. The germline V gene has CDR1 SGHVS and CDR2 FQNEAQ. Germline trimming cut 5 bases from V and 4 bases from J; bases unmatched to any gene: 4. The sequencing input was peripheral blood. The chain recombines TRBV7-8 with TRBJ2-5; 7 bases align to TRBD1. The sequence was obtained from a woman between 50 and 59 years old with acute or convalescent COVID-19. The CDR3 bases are TGTGCCAGCAGCCCGGACAGGTTAGAGACCCAGTACTTC. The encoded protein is CASSPDRLETQYF.